The entry below describes one T cell receptor (beta chain). Per the original data handling: Amplification from reference gene primers served as the basis for estimated nucleated cell counts. Measured with immunoSEQ multiplex PCR; TCRdb has only the in-frame clones, and not every one. D and trimming come from the DNA, and the V and J calls and clone size come from that table. The data contain some 190,000 clones, about 77% of them singletons. These data belong to a study of blood T cell repertoires in COVID-19. Study context: In each case, the material was cDNA or gDNA derived from T cells, B-cell-depleted T cells, or PBMCs.

Trimming stripped 3 bases from V and 3 bases from J, with 13 bases between. Germline loops: CDR1 KGHDR, CDR2 SFDVKD. CDR3 length: 15 amino acids. Cohorts were assigned according to the clinical history that participants reported. The receptor's source is a woman in her 50s with acute COVID-19. Sequenced sample: PBMCs or T cells enriched from blood (not recorded which). The chain combines TRBV24-1 with TRBJ1-2, with D maybe TRBD1 (5 bases). The CDR3 region is CATSDGREGDYGYTF. In DNA, the CDR3 is TGTGCCACCAGTGATGGGCGGGAAGGGGACTATGGCTACACCTTC.